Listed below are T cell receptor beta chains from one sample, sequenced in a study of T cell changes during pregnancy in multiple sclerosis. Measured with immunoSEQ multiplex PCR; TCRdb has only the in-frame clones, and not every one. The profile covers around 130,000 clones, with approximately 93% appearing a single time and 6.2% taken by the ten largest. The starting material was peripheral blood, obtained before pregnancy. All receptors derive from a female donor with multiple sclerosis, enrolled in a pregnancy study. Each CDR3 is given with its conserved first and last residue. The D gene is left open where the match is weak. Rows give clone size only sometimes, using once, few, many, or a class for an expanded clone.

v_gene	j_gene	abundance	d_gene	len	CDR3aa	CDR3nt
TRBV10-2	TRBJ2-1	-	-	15	CATRDAGSGYNEQFF	TGCGCCACACGAGATGCGGGTAGCGGCTACAATGAGCAGTTCTTC
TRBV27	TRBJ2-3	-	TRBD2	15	CASSSPSGSTDTQYF	TGTGCCAGCAGTTCCCCTAGCGGGAGCACAGATACGCAGTATTTT
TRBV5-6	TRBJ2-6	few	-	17	CASSFRQGLSGANVLTF	TGTGCCAGCAGCTTCCGGCAGGGACTCTCTGGGGCCAACGTCCTGACTTTC
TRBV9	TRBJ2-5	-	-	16	CASSPARDSRLGTQYF	TGTGCCAGCAGCCCCGCCCGGGACTCCCGGCTGGGGACCCAGTACTTC
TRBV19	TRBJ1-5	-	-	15	CASQYRSFSNQPQHF	TGTGCCAGTCAGTACCGGAGCTTTAGCAATCAGCCCCAGCATTTT
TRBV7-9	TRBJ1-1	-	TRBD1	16	CASSLATGARYTEAFF	TGTGCCAGCAGCTTAGCTACAGGGGCCAGATACACTGAAGCTTTCTTT
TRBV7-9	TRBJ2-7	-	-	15	CASSVRDSPIGEQYF	TGTGCCAGCAGCGTCAGGGATTCCCCTATAGGGGAGCAGTACTTC
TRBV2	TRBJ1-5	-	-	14	CASTLDLSNQPQHF	TGTGCCAGCACCCTGGACTTAAGCAATCAGCCCCAGCATTTT
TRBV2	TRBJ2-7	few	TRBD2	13	CATTTSGRGEQYF	TGTGCCACGACGACTAGCGGGAGGGGCGAGCAGTACTTC
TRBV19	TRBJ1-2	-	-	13	CASSPRTFDGYTF	TGTGCCAGTAGTCCTCGGACATTTGATGGCTACACCTTC
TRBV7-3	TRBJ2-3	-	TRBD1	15	CASSARTGETDTQYF	TGTGCCAGCAGCGCCCGGACAGGGGAAACAGATACGCAGTATTTT
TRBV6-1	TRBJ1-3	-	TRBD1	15	CASIRDRGSGNTIYF	TGTGCCAGCATTAGGGACAGGGGCTCTGGAAACACCATATATTTT
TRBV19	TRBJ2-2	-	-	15	CASSTQQGSAGELFF	TGTGCCAGTAGTACCCAACAGGGATCGGCCGGGGAGCTGTTTTTT
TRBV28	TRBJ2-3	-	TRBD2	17	CASRTGGLAGVADTQYF	TGTGCCAGCAGGACGGGAGGGCTAGCGGGAGTAGCAGATACGCAGTATTTT
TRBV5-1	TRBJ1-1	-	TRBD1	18	CASSQVLDRARLGTEAFF	TGCGCCAGCAGCCAAGTCCTGGACAGGGCTAGGTTGGGCACTGAAGCTTTCTTT
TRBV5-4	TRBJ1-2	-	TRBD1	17	CASSFQGAQAGGYGYTF	TGTGCCAGCAGCTTCCAGGGGGCGCAGGCAGGGGGCTATGGCTACACCTTC
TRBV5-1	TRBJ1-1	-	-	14	CASSLDRDGTEAFF	TGCGCCAGCAGCTTGGACAGGGATGGCACTGAAGCTTTCTTT
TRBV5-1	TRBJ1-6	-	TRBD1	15	CASRVFGQGDSPLHF	TGCGCCAGCAGGGTGTTTGGCCAGGGGGATTCACCCCTCCACTTT
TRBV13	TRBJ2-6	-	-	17	CASSLGTTDSGANVLTF	TGTGCCAGCAGCTTAGGTACAACAGACTCTGGGGCCAACGTCCTGACTTTC
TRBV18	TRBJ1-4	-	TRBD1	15	CASSQWTGQNEKLFF	TGTGCCAGCTCTCAGTGGACAGGGCAAAATGAAAAACTGTTTTTT
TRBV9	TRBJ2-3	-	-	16	CASSVGAGVGTDTQYF	TGTGCCAGCAGCGTAGGTGCGGGTGTTGGCACAGATACGCAGTATTTT
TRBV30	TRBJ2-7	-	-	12	CAWSQGSYEQYF	TGTGCCTGGAGTCAGGGTTCCTACGAGCAGTACTTC
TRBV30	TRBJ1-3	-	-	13	CAWSGQGPTRIYF	TGTGCCTGGAGTGGCCAGGGGCCAACGAGAATATATTTT
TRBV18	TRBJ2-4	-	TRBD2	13	CASSMQGGDIQYF	TGTGCCAGCTCAATGCAGGGAGGGGACATTCAGTACTTC
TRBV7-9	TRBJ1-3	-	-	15	CASSLARGAGNTIYF	TGTGCCAGCAGCTTAGCCCGGGGAGCTGGAAACACCATATATTTT
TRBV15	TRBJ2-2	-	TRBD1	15	CATSARTGNTGELFF	TGTGCCACCAGCGCCAGGACAGGGAACACCGGGGAGCTGTTTTTT
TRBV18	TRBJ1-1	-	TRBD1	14	CASSPPGQGTRAFF	TGTGCCAGCTCACCACCTGGACAGGGGACGCGGGCTTTCTTT